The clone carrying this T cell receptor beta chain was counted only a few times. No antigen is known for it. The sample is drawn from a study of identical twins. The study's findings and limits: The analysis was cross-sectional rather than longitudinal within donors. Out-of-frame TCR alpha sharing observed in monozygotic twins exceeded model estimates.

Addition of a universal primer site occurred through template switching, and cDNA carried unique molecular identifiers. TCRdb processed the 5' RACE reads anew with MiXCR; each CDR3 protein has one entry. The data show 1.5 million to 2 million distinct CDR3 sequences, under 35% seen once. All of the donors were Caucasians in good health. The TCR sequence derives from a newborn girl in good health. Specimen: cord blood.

The CDR3 DNA follows: TGTGCCAGCAGCCAAGATCTTGGGTTGGCCGCGAGCGGGCTAGCCACAGATACGCAGTATTTT. Protein: CASSQDLGLAASGLATDTQYF. This chain uses TRBV3-1 with TRBJ2-3; perhaps TRBD2 as D (6 bases). Trimming removed 0 bases at V and 2 bases at J, with 27 bases between. The length of the CDR3 is 21 residues. The V gene's germline CDR1 is LGHDT and CDR2 YNNKEL (reference sequence).